This T cell receptor (beta chain) was obtained from a study of cytomegalovirus exposure and HLA in healthy donors. Trimming took 3 bases from V and 7 from J, leaving 16 bases between them. CDR1 is LGHNA, CDR2 YSLEER, per germline. The CDR3 extends over 15 amino acids. A multiplex PCR was run with 60 Vbeta primers and 13 Jbeta primers. In the authors' methods: About 12 million shared chains were among the about 80 million unique TCR beta chains that a later analysis counted. The data were produced by immunoSEQ multiplex PCR, yet TCRdb's version contains in-frame clones alone and is incomplete. D and trimming were read from the DNA, whereas the V and J calls and clone size are those reported in that table. The table shows roughly 150,000 clones, with 70% to 85% occurring only once. General study results and limits: TCR beta V segments were, for the most part, productive about 87% or about 30% of the time in an earlier analysis. Some V segments, including TRBV6-2 and TRBV6-3, were excluded as indistinguishable. Overall, about 160 TCR beta chains were annotated as cytomegalovirus-associated.

On this clone itself: Its cognate antigen is unknown.

The source material was PBMCs. The origin of this receptor is a male donor in good health and CMV-seronegative. This rearrangement joins TRBV4-3 to TRBJ2-1; D unclear. In DNA, the CDR3 is TGCGCCAGCAGCCATTACCATCTTGGAGCGAATGAGCAGTTCTTC. Protein sequence: CASSHYHLGANEQFF.